This T cell receptor beta chain comes out of a study of regulatory dendritic cells for organ transplantation (dated by TCRdb to the late 2010s). Regarding the complete study: To make regulatory dendritic cells, monocytes were cultured with vitamin D3 on days 0 and 4 and with IL-10 on day 4. The TCRbeta repertoires of sorted naive and memory CD4+ and CD8+ T cells were sequenced before and after allostimulation with regulatory or mature dendritic cells. On day 6, LPS was added to the DC cultures so that the response of the DCs to a potent maturation-inducing agent could be evaluated. What the research found in general, with its limitations: Allostimulation expanded memory CD8+ clones in both subjects, but regulatory dendritic cells appeared to induce more limited expansion than mature dendritic cells. Highly diverse repertoires were observed in naive CD4+ and CD8+ T cells, whereas lower diversity was observed in memory cells, and the most oligoclonal repertoires were found in memory CD8+ cells. Of the resting subsets, memory CD8+ T cells had the largest number of alloreactive TCR clonotypes. Only two subjects were sequenced, and the authors noted considerable between-individual heterogeneity in the alloreactive memory CD8+ T cell pool.

Sorted T cell subsets were CFSE-labeled and co-cultured for around five days with allogeneic regulatory or mature dendritic cells at a 1:10 DC:T ratio. FACS was used to sort CD4+ or CD8+ cells into naive T cells, defined as CD45RA+, and memory T cells, defined as CD45RO+. T cells for TCR sequencing came from a couple of healthy control subjects. The Qiagen DNeasy Blood & Tissue Kit was used for extraction of genomic DNA. Trimming removed 1 base from V and 7 bases from J, leaving 10 bases between the germline ends. Reading the germline V gene (reference sequence) gives CDR1 GTSNPN and CDR2 SVGIG. From its cysteine to its phenylalanine, the CDR3 spans 13 amino acids. Only the CDR3 DNA stays, 39 bases, in frame from base 1. TCRbeta CDR3 regions were amplified by multiplexed two-step PCR using Vbeta-specific forward primers and Jbeta-specific reverse primers. TCRbeta libraries were sequenced on an Illumina instrument through the immunoSEQ service. Processing in the source paper ran as follows. IMGT annotation was used to assign V, D and J genes, and synthetic CDR3 analogues were used to correct counts for multiplex PCR bias. The immunoSEQ Analyzer calculated repertoire clonality as one minus the normalized Shannon entropy. Fisher's exact test with Benjamini-Hochberg false discovery rate control was used to define clonal expansion, with two-tailed P<0.01. In TCRdb, the immuneACCESS table is reduced to in-frame sequences with V and J assigned. These tables do not hold every clone; where another copy was compared, an unresolved V gene accounts for under half, and the others remain unexplained. V, J and clone size were drawn from that table, and D and trimming were deduced from the DNA. The sample profile shows some 10,000 clones; roughly 91% of them were found once. The top ten clonotypes cover approximately 0.45% of the sample.

A word on this clone: There is no known antigen for this receptor. Per-base quality was not reported, and no clone a single base away is much larger than it.

The chain joins TRBV30 to TRBJ2-2; the D segment cannot be called with confidence. Material for sequencing was naive CD8+ T cells from blood cultured with dendritic cells. The sample's cell subset or site label is to be understood as: CD45RA+ naive T cells. This TCR was recovered from a human donor in good health. The base sequence is TGTGCCTGGAGTGAAGGATTAGTCGGGGAGCTGTTTTTT. It encodes CAWSEGLVGELFF.